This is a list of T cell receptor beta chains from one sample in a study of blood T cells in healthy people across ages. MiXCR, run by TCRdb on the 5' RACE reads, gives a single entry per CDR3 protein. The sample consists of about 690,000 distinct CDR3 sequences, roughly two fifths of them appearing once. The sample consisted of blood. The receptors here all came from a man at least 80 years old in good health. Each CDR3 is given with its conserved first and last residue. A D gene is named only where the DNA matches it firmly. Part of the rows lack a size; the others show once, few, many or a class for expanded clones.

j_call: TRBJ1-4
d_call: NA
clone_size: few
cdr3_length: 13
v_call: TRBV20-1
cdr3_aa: CSARAGSGEKLFF
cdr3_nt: TGCAGTGCTAGAGCGGGGTCGGGTGAAAAACTGTTTTTT

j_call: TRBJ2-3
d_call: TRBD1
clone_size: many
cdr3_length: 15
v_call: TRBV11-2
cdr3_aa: CASSPTGVKTDTQYF
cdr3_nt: TGTGCCAGCAGCCCGACAGGGGTGAAGACAGATACGCAGTATTTT

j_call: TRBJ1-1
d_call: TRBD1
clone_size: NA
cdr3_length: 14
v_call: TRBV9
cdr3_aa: CASSIGQGDTEAFF
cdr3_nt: TGTGCCAGCAGCATTGGACAGGGAGACACTGAAGCTTTCTTT

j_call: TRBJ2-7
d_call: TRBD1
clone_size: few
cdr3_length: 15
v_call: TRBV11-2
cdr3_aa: CASSPGQGAFYEQYF
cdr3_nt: TGTGCCAGCAGCCCTGGACAGGGGGCCTTTTACGAGCAGTACTTC

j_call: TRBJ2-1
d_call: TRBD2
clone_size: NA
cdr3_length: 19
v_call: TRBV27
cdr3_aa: CASRAARGAGGRSYNEQFF
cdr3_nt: TGTGCCAGCAGGGCCGCCAGGGGGGCGGGAGGGCGCTCCTACAATGAGCAGTTCTTC

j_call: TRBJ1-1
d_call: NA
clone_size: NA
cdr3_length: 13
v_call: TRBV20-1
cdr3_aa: CSALGEMNTEAFF
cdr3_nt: TGCAGTGCCCTGGGGGAAATGAACACTGAAGCTTTCTTT

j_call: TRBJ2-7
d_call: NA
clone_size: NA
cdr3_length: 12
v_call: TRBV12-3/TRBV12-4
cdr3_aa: CASSTTPNEQYF
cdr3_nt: TGTGCCAGCAGTACCACCCCCAACGAGCAGTACTTC

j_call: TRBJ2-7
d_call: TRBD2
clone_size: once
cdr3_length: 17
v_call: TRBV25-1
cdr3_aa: CASSATSGGAKSYEQYF
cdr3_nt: TGTGCCAGCAGTGCGACTAGCGGGGGGGCGAAAAGCTACGAGCAGTACTTC

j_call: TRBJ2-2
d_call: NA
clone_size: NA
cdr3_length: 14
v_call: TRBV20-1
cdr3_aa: CSARVRANTGELFF
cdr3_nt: TGCAGTGCTAGAGTTAGGGCGAACACCGGGGAGCTGTTTTTT

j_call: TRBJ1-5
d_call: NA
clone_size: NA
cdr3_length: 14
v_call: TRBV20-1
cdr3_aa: CSARVMGIYQPQHF
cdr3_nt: TGCAGTGCTAGAGTGATGGGGATATACCAGCCCCAGCATTTT

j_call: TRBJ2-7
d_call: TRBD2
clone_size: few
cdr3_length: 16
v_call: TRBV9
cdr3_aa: CASSPGLGRAVNEQYF
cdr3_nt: TGTGCCAGCAGCCCCGGATTGGGGAGGGCCGTAAATGAGCAGTACTTC

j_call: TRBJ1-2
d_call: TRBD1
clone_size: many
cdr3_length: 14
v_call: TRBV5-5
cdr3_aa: CASSLTGGGYGYTF
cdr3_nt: TGTGCCAGCAGTTTAACAGGGGGCGGGTATGGCTACACCTTC

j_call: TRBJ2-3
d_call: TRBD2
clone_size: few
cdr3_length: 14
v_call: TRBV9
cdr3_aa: CASSVVDGGDTQYF
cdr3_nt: TGTGCCAGCAGCGTAGTCGACGGGGGGGATACGCAGTATTTT

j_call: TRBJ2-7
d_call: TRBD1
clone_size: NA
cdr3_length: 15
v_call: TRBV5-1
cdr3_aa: CASSESGTGDYEQYF
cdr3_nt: TGCGCCAGCAGCGAATCCGGGACAGGGGACTACGAGCAGTACTTC

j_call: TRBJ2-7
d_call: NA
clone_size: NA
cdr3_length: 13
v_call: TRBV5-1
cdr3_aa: CARSQQGKYEQYF
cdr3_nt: TGCGCCCGCAGTCAACAGGGTAAATACGAGCAGTACTTC

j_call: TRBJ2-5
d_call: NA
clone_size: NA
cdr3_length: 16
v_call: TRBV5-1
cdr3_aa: CASSFKGRGREETQYF
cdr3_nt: TGCGCCAGCAGCTTTAAAGGCAGGGGCCGGGAGGAGACCCAGTACTTC

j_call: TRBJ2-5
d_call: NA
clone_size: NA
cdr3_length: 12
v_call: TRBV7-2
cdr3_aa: CASSRVRETQYF
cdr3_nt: TGTGCCAGCAGCCGGGTTCGAGAGACCCAGTACTTC

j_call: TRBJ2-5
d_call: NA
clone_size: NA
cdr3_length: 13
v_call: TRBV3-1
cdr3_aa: CASSHLNQETQYF
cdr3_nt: TGTGCCAGCAGCCACCTCAACCAGGAGACCCAGTACTTC

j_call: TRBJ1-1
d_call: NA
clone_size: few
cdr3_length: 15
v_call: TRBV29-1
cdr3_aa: CSVESALQGRTEAFF
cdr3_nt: TGCAGCGTTGAGAGTGCCTTACAGGGACGGACTGAAGCTTTCTTT

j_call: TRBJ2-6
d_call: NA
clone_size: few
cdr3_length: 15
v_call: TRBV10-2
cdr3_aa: CASSEARAGANVLTF
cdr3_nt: TGCGCCAGCAGTGAGGCCCGGGCTGGGGCCAACGTCCTGACTTTC

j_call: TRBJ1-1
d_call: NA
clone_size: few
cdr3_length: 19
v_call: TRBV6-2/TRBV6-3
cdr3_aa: CASQVIVNGPRAGHTEAFF
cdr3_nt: TGTGCCAGCCAAGTCATAGTAAACGGGCCTCGGGCTGGTCACACTGAAGCTTTCTTT

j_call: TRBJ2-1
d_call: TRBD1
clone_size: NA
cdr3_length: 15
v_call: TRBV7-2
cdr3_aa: CASSLGVQGGNEQFF
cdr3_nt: TGTGCCAGCAGCTTAGGTGTACAGGGGGGAAATGAGCAGTTCTTC

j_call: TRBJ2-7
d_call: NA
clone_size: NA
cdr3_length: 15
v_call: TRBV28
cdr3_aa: CASRGQGGYYEEQYF
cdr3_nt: TGTGCCAGCAGGGGGCAGGGGGGGTACTACGAGGAGCAGTACTTC

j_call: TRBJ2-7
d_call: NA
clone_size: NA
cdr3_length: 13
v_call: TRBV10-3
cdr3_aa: CAISGAGPYEQYF
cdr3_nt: TGTGCCATCAGTGGGGCAGGGCCCTACGAGCAGTACTTC

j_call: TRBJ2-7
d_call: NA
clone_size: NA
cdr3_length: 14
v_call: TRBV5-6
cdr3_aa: CASSLVPPYNEQYF
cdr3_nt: TGTGCCAGCAGCCTTGTTCCTCCCTACAATGAGCAGTACTTC

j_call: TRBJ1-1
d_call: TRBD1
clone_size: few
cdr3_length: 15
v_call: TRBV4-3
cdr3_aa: CASSQEDRGNTEAFF
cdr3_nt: TGCGCCAGCAGCCAAGAGGACAGGGGGAACACTGAAGCTTTCTTT

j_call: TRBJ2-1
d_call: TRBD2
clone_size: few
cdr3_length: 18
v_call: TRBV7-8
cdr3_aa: CASTRNSGGAVSGNEQFF
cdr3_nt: TGTGCCAGCACCAGAAATAGCGGGGGAGCCGTTTCGGGCAATGAGCAGTTCTTC

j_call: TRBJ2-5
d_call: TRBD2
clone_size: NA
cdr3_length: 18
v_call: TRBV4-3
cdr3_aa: CASSQALAGGRFYNEQYF
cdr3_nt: TGCGCCAGCAGCCAAGCTCTAGCGGGAGGCCGATTCTACAATGAGCAGTACTTC

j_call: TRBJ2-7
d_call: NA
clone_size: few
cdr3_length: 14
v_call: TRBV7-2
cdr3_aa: CASSVSTTAYEQYF
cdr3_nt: TGTGCCAGCAGCGTAAGTACGACCGCCTACGAGCAGTACTTC

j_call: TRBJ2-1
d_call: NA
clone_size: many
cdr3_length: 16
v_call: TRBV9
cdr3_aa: CASSVEIAGALNEQFF
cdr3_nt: TGTGCCAGCAGCGTAGAGATCGCAGGGGCACTCAATGAGCAGTTCTTC

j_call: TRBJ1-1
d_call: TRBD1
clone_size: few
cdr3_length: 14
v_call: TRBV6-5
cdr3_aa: CASRTGVSNTEAFF
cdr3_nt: TGTGCCAGCAGAACAGGGGTTTCGAACACTGAAGCTTTCTTT

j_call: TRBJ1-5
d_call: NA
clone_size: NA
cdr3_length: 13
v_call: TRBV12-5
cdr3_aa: CASGLGGGQPQHF
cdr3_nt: TGTGCTAGTGGTTTGGGAGGGGGGCAGCCCCAGCATTTT

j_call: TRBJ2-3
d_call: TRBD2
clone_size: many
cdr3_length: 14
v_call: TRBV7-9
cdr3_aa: CASLAGGSTDTQYF
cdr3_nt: TGTGCCAGCTTAGCGGGGGGCAGCACAGATACGCAGTATTTT

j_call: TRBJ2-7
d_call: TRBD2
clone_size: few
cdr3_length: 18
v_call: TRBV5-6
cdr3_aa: CASSMGLAGVISYNEQYF
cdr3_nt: TGTGCCAGCAGCATGGGACTAGCGGGAGTAATCTCCTACAATGAGCAGTACTTC

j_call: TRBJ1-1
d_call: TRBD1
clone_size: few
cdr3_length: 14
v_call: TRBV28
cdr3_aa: CASRWTGGRTEAFF
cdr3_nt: TGTGCCAGCAGGTGGACAGGGGGGAGGACTGAAGCTTTCTTT

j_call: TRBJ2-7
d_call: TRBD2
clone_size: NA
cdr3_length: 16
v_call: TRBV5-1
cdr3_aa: CASSLVKTSGGYEQYF
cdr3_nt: TGCGCCAGCAGCTTGGTCAAAACTAGCGGGGGCTACGAGCAGTACTTC

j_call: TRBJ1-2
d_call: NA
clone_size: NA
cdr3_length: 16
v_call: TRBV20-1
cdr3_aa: CSASKRRPQGGYGYTF
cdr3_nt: TGCAGTGCTAGTAAAAGGAGACCCCAGGGAGGCTATGGCTACACCTTC

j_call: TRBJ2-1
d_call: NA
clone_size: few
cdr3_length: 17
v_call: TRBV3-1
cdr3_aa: CASSQDLSPGSYNEQFF
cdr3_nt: TGTGCCAGCAGCCAAGATCTTAGTCCGGGCTCCTACAATGAGCAGTTCTTC

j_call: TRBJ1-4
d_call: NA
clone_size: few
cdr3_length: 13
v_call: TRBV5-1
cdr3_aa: CASSWRELEKLFF
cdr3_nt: TGCGCCAGCTCGTGGAGGGAACTTGAAAAACTGTTTTTT

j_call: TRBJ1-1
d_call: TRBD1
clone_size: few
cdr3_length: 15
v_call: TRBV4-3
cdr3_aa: CASSQTPTGGTEAFF
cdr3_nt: TGCGCCAGCAGCCAAACCCCAACAGGGGGGACTGAAGCTTTCTTT

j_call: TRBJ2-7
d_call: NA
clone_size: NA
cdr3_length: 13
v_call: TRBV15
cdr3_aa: CATSRDFGAEQYF
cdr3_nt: TGTGCCACCAGCAGAGATTTCGGGGCCGAGCAGTACTTC

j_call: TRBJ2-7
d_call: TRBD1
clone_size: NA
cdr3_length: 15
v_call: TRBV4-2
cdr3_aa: CASSRDGQGIGEQYF
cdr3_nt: TGTGCCAGCAGCCGGGATGGACAGGGGATAGGGGAGCAGTACTTC

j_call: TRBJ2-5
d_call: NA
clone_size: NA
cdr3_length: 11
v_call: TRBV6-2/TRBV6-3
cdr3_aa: CASKMWETQYF
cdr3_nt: TGTGCCAGCAAGATGTGGGAGACCCAGTACTTC

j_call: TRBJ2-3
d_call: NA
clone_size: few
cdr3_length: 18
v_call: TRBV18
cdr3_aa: CASSPNQLDGPTHDTQYF
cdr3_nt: TGTGCCAGCTCACCAAACCAATTGGATGGACCGACCCATGATACGCAGTATTTT

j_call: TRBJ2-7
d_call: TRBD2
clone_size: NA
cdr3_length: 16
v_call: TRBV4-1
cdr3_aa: CASSQDREGSLYEQYF
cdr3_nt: TGCGCCAGCAGCCAAGATCGGGAGGGGTCACTCTACGAGCAGTACTTC

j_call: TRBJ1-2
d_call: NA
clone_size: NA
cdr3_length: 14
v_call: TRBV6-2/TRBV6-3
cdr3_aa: CASSYSRGICGYTF
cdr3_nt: TGTGCCAGCAGTTACTCACGGGGAATCTGTGGCTACACCTTC

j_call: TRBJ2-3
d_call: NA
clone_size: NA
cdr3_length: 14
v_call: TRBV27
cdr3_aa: CASSTVGETDTQYF
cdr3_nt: TGTGCCAGCAGTACAGTAGGTGAAACAGATACGCAGTATTTT

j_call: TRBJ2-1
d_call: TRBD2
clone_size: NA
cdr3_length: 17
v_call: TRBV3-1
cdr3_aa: CASSPTLAGAPILEQFF
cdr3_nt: TGTGCCAGCAGCCCTACACTAGCGGGGGCACCTATTCTTGAGCAGTTCTTC

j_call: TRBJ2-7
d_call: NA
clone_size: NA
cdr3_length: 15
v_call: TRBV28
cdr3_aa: CASSFLEGVRHEQYF
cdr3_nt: TGTGCCAGCAGTTTCTTGGAGGGGGTGCGCCACGAGCAGTACTTC